These T cell receptor beta chains were read from a single sample in a study of shared clonotypes between healthy human individuals. Only in-frame clones appear in the TCRdb table, and some are missing; sequencing was by immunoSEQ multiplex PCR. The sample gives 2 million to 2.5 million clones, almost 96% of which show up once; roughly 0.13% is in the top ten. Sequenced sample: naive CD4+ T cells sorted from blood. The receptor source for this set is a man aged 18 to 30 in good health. CDR3s include the opening cysteine and the closing phenylalanine or tryptophan. Fields, in order: CDR3 protein, CDR3 DNA, clone size, V gene, D gene, J gene. D genes are given only for firm matches. Not all rows give a size; the values are once, few, many and, for expanded clones, a class.

CDR3aa: CATSRDRGQYNEQFF
CDR3nt: TGTGCCACCAGCAGAGATCGTGGACAGTACAATGAGCAGTTCTTC
abundance: NA
v_gene: TRBV15
d_gene: NA
j_gene: TRBJ2-1

CDR3aa: CASSAPTGAFYEQYF
CDR3nt: TGTGCCAGCAGTGCCCCCACGGGGGCCTTCTACGAGCAGTACTTC
abundance: NA
v_gene: TRBV5-4
d_gene: NA
j_gene: TRBJ2-7

CDR3aa: CASSLVGDQETQYF
CDR3nt: TGCGCCAGCAGCTTGGTGGGGGACCAAGAGACCCAGTACTTC
abundance: NA
v_gene: TRBV5-1
d_gene: NA
j_gene: TRBJ2-5

CDR3aa: CSVSGQGGNEQYF
CDR3nt: TGCAGCGTGTCGGGACAGGGAGGCAACGAGCAGTACTTC
abundance: NA
v_gene: TRBV29-1
d_gene: TRBD1
j_gene: TRBJ2-7

CDR3aa: CASSLGGLSTDTQYF
CDR3nt: TGCGCCAGCAGCTTGGGAGGTCTGAGCACAGATACGCAGTATTTT
abundance: NA
v_gene: TRBV5-1
d_gene: NA
j_gene: TRBJ2-3

CDR3aa: CASSQEVSKNTEAFF
CDR3nt: TGCGCCAGCAGCCAAGAGGTCAGCAAAAACACTGAAGCTTTCTTT
abundance: NA
v_gene: TRBV4-1
d_gene: NA
j_gene: TRBJ1-1

CDR3aa: CASSAPQIGTGELFF
CDR3nt: TGTGCCAGCAGCGCCCCCCAGATTGGGACCGGGGAGCTGTTTTTT
abundance: NA
v_gene: TRBV7-2
d_gene: NA
j_gene: TRBJ2-2

CDR3aa: CASSNGTSNYGYTF
CDR3nt: TGTGCCAGCAGCAACGGGACAAGTAACTATGGCTACACCTTC
abundance: NA
v_gene: TRBV5-5
d_gene: NA
j_gene: TRBJ1-2

CDR3aa: CASRNRGAGTDTQYF
CDR3nt: TGTGCCAGCAGAAACAGGGGGGCTGGGACAGATACGCAGTATTTT
abundance: NA
v_gene: TRBV6-6
d_gene: TRBD1
j_gene: TRBJ2-3

CDR3aa: CASSATARPDEQYF
CDR3nt: TGCGCCAGCAGCGCAACCGCACGTCCCGACGAGCAGTACTTC
abundance: NA
v_gene: TRBV5-1
d_gene: NA
j_gene: TRBJ2-7

CDR3aa: CASSYSGTGALGYTF
CDR3nt: TGTGCCAGCAGTTACTCGGGGACAGGGGCGCTCGGCTACACCTTC
abundance: NA
v_gene: TRBV6-5
d_gene: TRBD1
j_gene: TRBJ1-2

CDR3aa: CASSPPSGSIYEQYF
CDR3nt: TGTGCCAGCTCACCGCCTAGCGGGAGTATCTACGAGCAGTACTTC
abundance: NA
v_gene: TRBV18
d_gene: TRBD2
j_gene: TRBJ2-7

CDR3aa: CASSSRDRVTQYF
CDR3nt: TGTGCCAGCAGCTCACGAGACAGGGTGACACAGTACTTC
abundance: NA
v_gene: TRBV5-4
d_gene: TRBD1
j_gene: TRBJ2-4

CDR3aa: CASSLRTRDGETQYF
CDR3nt: TGTGCCAGCAGCTTGCGGACACGAGACGGAGAGACCCAGTACTTC
abundance: NA
v_gene: TRBV5-6
d_gene: NA
j_gene: TRBJ2-5

CDR3aa: CASSLTGGEKLFF
CDR3nt: TGTGCCAGCAGCTTGACAGGGGGGGAAAAACTGTTTTTT
abundance: NA
v_gene: TRBV7-2
d_gene: TRBD1
j_gene: TRBJ1-4

CDR3aa: CASSLKAPPQQFF
CDR3nt: TGTGCCAGCAGCTTGAAGGCTCCCCCACAGCAGTTCTTC
abundance: NA
v_gene: TRBV5-6
d_gene: NA
j_gene: TRBJ2-1

CDR3aa: CASSSEWDRGNTEAFF
CDR3nt: TGTGCCAGCAGCTCTGAGTGGGACAGGGGGAACACTGAAGCTTTCTTT
abundance: NA
v_gene: TRBV7-9
d_gene: TRBD1
j_gene: TRBJ1-1

CDR3aa: CASSPHPDADTQYF
CDR3nt: TGCGCCAGCAGCCCCCACCCCGATGCAGATACGCAGTATTTT
abundance: NA
v_gene: TRBV5-1
d_gene: NA
j_gene: TRBJ2-3

CDR3aa: CASSEGQVVGEQYF
CDR3nt: TGTGCCAGCAGTGAGGGACAGGTAGTGGGGGAGCAGTACTTC
abundance: once
v_gene: TRBV6-1
d_gene: TRBD1
j_gene: TRBJ2-7

CDR3aa: CSVGRVTEAFF
CDR3nt: TGCAGCGTTGGGAGGGTCACTGAAGCTTTCTTT
abundance: NA
v_gene: TRBV29-1
d_gene: NA
j_gene: TRBJ1-1

CDR3aa: CASRPDRALGHEQFF
CDR3nt: TGTGCCAGCAGACCGGACAGGGCGCTAGGTCATGAGCAGTTCTTC
abundance: NA
v_gene: TRBV27
d_gene: TRBD1
j_gene: TRBJ2-1

CDR3aa: CASSVGAGGDLETQYF
CDR3nt: TGTGCCAGCAGCGTAGGGGCAGGGGGGGATTTGGAGACCCAGTACTTC
abundance: NA
v_gene: TRBV9
d_gene: NA
j_gene: TRBJ2-5

CDR3aa: CASSPQGGSSYNSPLHF
CDR3nt: TGTGCCAGCAGCCCCCAAGGGGGGAGCTCCTATAATTCACCCCTCCACTTT
abundance: NA
v_gene: TRBV9
d_gene: NA
j_gene: TRBJ1-6

CDR3aa: CASSLSRGYSEKLFF
CDR3nt: TGTGCCAGCAGCTTAAGCAGGGGATACTCTGAAAAACTGTTTTTT
abundance: NA
v_gene: TRBV7-8
d_gene: NA
j_gene: TRBJ1-4

CDR3aa: CASSFRTGGPNVLTF
CDR3nt: TGTGCCAGCAGTTTCCGTACAGGGGGCCCCAACGTCCTGACTTTC
abundance: once
v_gene: TRBV28
d_gene: TRBD1
j_gene: TRBJ2-6

CDR3aa: CASSWKETQYF
CDR3nt: TGTGCCAGCAGTTGGAAAGAGACCCAGTACTTC
abundance: NA
v_gene: TRBV6-1
d_gene: NA
j_gene: TRBJ2-5

CDR3aa: CASSYAYEQYF
CDR3nt: TGTGCCAGCTCATACGCCTACGAGCAGTACTTC
abundance: NA
v_gene: TRBV2
d_gene: NA
j_gene: TRBJ2-7

CDR3aa: CASSLEPGYEQFF
CDR3nt: TGTGCCAGCAGCTTAGAACCAGGGTATGAGCAGTTCTTC
abundance: NA
v_gene: TRBV7-9
d_gene: NA
j_gene: TRBJ2-1

CDR3aa: CASRKGPGGQETQYF
CDR3nt: TGTGCCAGCAGGAAGGGCCCGGGGGGGCAAGAGACCCAGTACTTC
abundance: once
v_gene: TRBV2
d_gene: TRBD2
j_gene: TRBJ2-5

CDR3aa: CASSSKLAGARDTQYF
CDR3nt: TGTGCCAGCAGCTCTAAACTAGCGGGGGCGAGGGATACGCAGTATTTT
abundance: NA
v_gene: TRBV5-6
d_gene: TRBD2
j_gene: TRBJ2-3

CDR3aa: CASISAGGGGYTF
CDR3nt: TGTGCCAGCATCTCGGCAGGGGGGGGCGGCTACACCTTC
abundance: NA
v_gene: TRBV27
d_gene: TRBD1
j_gene: TRBJ1-2

CDR3aa: CASSGLRDLNTGELFF
CDR3nt: TGTGCCAGCAGTGGCTTAAGGGACTTAAACACCGGGGAGCTGTTTTTT
abundance: NA
v_gene: TRBV2
d_gene: NA
j_gene: TRBJ2-2

CDR3aa: CASSFAANEAFF
CDR3nt: TGTGCCAGCAGCTTCGCGGCGAATGAAGCTTTCTTT
abundance: NA
v_gene: TRBV7-9
d_gene: NA
j_gene: TRBJ1-1

CDR3aa: CASSLITSYEQYF
CDR3nt: TGCGCCAGCAGCTTGATCACCTCCTACGAGCAGTACTTC
abundance: NA
v_gene: TRBV5-1
d_gene: NA
j_gene: TRBJ2-7

CDR3aa: CASSLGGQGASYEQYF
CDR3nt: TGTGCCAGCAGCTTAGGGGGACAGGGGGCATCCTACGAGCAGTACTTC
abundance: NA
v_gene: TRBV7-2
d_gene: TRBD1
j_gene: TRBJ2-7

CDR3aa: CASSSPTGGARGTEAFF
CDR3nt: TGTGCCAGCAGCTCTCCAACCGGGGGCGCGAGGGGCACTGAAGCTTTCTTT
abundance: NA
v_gene: TRBV5-5
d_gene: NA
j_gene: TRBJ1-1

CDR3aa: CASSYSDRPKNIQYF
CDR3nt: TGTGCCAGCAGTTACTCGGACAGGCCAAAAAACATTCAGTACTTC
abundance: NA
v_gene: TRBV6-6
d_gene: TRBD1
j_gene: TRBJ2-4

CDR3aa: CASSRWGGTEAFF
CDR3nt: TGCGCCAGCAGTCGGTGGGGGGGAACTGAAGCTTTCTTT
abundance: NA
v_gene: TRBV4-1
d_gene: NA
j_gene: TRBJ1-1

CDR3aa: CASSLTDRAASPLHF
CDR3nt: TGCGCCAGCAGCCTGACCGACAGGGCCGCCTCACCCCTCCACTTT
abundance: once
v_gene: TRBV5-1
d_gene: TRBD1
j_gene: TRBJ1-6

CDR3aa: CSVVIGQRGNTIYF
CDR3nt: TGCAGCGTTGTTATCGGACAAAGAGGAAACACCATATATTTT
abundance: NA
v_gene: TRBV29-1
d_gene: NA
j_gene: TRBJ1-3

CDR3aa: CASSRPPMNTEAFF
CDR3nt: TGTGCCAGCAGCCGGCCTCCCATGAACACTGAAGCTTTCTTT
abundance: few
v_gene: TRBV5-6
d_gene: NA
j_gene: TRBJ1-1

CDR3aa: CASSDRNKETQYF
CDR3nt: TGTGCCAGCAGTGACAGGAATAAAGAGACCCAGTACTTC
abundance: NA
v_gene: TRBV25-1
d_gene: NA
j_gene: TRBJ2-5

CDR3aa: CASSQVQVTGSYEQYF
CDR3nt: TGCGCCAGCAGCCAAGTACAAGTAACTGGCTCCTACGAGCAGTACTTC
abundance: few
v_gene: TRBV4-1
d_gene: NA
j_gene: TRBJ2-7

CDR3aa: CASSLPSEAFF
CDR3nt: TGTGCCAGCAGCTTACCCAGTGAAGCTTTCTTT
abundance: NA
v_gene: TRBV11-2
d_gene: NA
j_gene: TRBJ1-1

CDR3aa: CAIGTNYEQYF
CDR3nt: TGTGCCATCGGGACTAACTACGAGCAGTACTTC
abundance: NA
v_gene: TRBV10-3
d_gene: TRBD2
j_gene: TRBJ2-7

CDR3aa: CASSEGDSRSYGYTF
CDR3nt: TGTGCCAGCAGTGAGGGGGACAGCAGGTCGTATGGCTACACCTTC
abundance: NA
v_gene: TRBV6-1
d_gene: TRBD1
j_gene: TRBJ1-2

CDR3aa: CSVAHPRGTEAFF
CDR3nt: TGCAGCGTTGCTCACCCTCGGGGCACTGAAGCTTTCTTT
abundance: NA
v_gene: TRBV29-1
d_gene: NA
j_gene: TRBJ1-1

CDR3aa: CASSWGTTPNTGELFF
CDR3nt: TGTGCCAGCAGCTGGGGGACTACCCCGAACACCGGGGAGCTGTTTTTT
abundance: once
v_gene: TRBV7-6
d_gene: TRBD2
j_gene: TRBJ2-2